A selection of T cell receptor beta chains follows, all from one sample in a study of shared clonotypes between healthy human individuals. Repertoires were generated with immunoSEQ multiplex PCR, while TCRdb's copy carries only in-frame clones and drops some. The sample holds about 480,000 clones, roughly 78% seen once. The sequencing sample was made of PBMCs. The receptors shown here come from a woman aged 40 to 50 in good health. Some clones in this sample may be carry-over from other donors' samples. CDR3s leave out the opening cysteine and the closing phenylalanine or tryptophan. Clone size is stated in some rows and not others, as once, few, many or a class when expanded.

J	V	length	size	CDR3
TRBJ2-2	TRBV28	17	NA	ASSPDRTSGLTNTGELF
TRBJ2-7	TRBV9	11	NA	ASGQGGPYEQY
TRBJ1-2	TRBV4-3	14	NA	ASSQKSQGPSYGYT
TRBJ1-1	TRBV28	13	many	ASRPYGGGNTEAF
TRBJ2-5	TRBV30	11	NA	AWSSRAAETQY
TRBJ2-5	TRBV5-1	10	NA	ASSPRQETQY
TRBJ1-2	TRBV14	13	few	ASSQDRKERGGYT
TRBJ2-1	TRBV9	12	few	ASSVAPVLDEQF
TRBJ2-1	TRBV5-1	15	few	ASSLEIAGGTYNEQF
TRBJ2-5	TRBV18	13	NA	ASSPPTVAKETQY
TRBJ1-3	TRBV30	13	NA	AWSAFGTLGNTIY
TRBJ1-5	TRBV7-8	16	NA	ASSSTYPGHGSNQPQH
TRBJ1-2	TRBV29-1	10	NA	SVDPAGYGYT
TRBJ2-3	TRBV19	12	once	ASMEGVGTDTQY
TRBJ2-1	TRBV18	14	NA	ASSPGGGLSYNEQF
TRBJ1-2	TRBV19	14	NA	ASSPPGGDRIYGYT
TRBJ1-2	TRBV27	15	NA	ASSHHPAGQGQRGYT
TRBJ2-7	TRBV5-1	15	NA	ASSLGLAERFSYEQY
TRBJ2-2	TRBV4-3	12	few	ASSQDGTTGELF
TRBJ1-1	TRBV19	14	NA	ASSPRKTGKNTEAF
TRBJ1-6	TRBV30	10	NA	AWDREGSPLH
TRBJ2-7	TRBV27	12	NA	ASSPSGQRYEQY
TRBJ1-1	TRBV6-6	12	few	ASRSTGPNTEAF
TRBJ2-7	TRBV2	12	NA	ASSLDRGGYEQY
TRBJ2-3	TRBV9	10	once	ASSGDYPGQY
TRBJ2-1	TRBV9	13	NA	ASSVVVDAGNEQF
TRBJ2-7	TRBV10-2	11	NA	ASRGTGSYEQY
TRBJ2-4	TRBV5-1	12	once	ASRFGLDTNIQY
TRBJ1-1	TRBV29-1	8	few	SVLIAEAF
TRBJ2-2	TRBV18	13	NA	ASSHRPDPGGELF
TRBJ1-2	TRBV30	11	NA	AWSVRTGGGYT
TRBJ2-7	TRBV28	14	NA	ASSSQTSGNSYEQY
TRBJ2-3	TRBV2	12	NA	ASSVLSATDTQY
TRBJ1-3	TRBV10-3	13	NA	AIRADNWSGNTIY
TRBJ2-2	TRBV19	19	NA	ASRVSRDRGLPDSNTGELF
TRBJ1-4	TRBV4-1	12	NA	ASSRAATNEKLF
TRBJ2-3	TRBV11-2	14	NA	ASSLHDRSKTDTQY
TRBJ2-6	TRBV6-1	16	NA	ASSEFPSTLGGANVLT
TRBJ2-5	TRBV18	12	NA	ASSPVSTKETQY
TRBJ1-4	TRBV28	12	NA	ASQKGGANEKLF
TRBJ2-1	TRBV4-3	11	NA	ASSHEQGYEQF